These T cell receptor beta chains were read from a single sample in a study of cytomegalovirus exposure and HLA in healthy donors. Sequenced by immunoSEQ multiplex PCR; TCRdb stores in-frame clones only, minus some. The repertoire has roughly 130,000 clones, 55% to 75% of them found once; the top ten carry about 1.5%. Sequenced material: PBMCs. These receptors were obtained from a man in his thirties or forties in good health and CMV-seropositive. The CDR3 runs from the conserved cysteine through the conserved F or W. A D gene is named only where the DNA matches it firmly. Some rows have no size entry. The others give once, few or many, or a class for an expanded clone.

V,size,D,J,CDR3,DNA
TRBV10-3,-,TRBD1,TRBJ2-5,CAIRGTGSQETQYF,TGTGCCATCAGAGGGACAGGGAGCCAAGAGACCCAGTACTTC
TRBV10-3,medium-sized,-,TRBJ2-7,CAISEGRDVYEQYF,TGTGCCATCAGTGAGGGGCGGGACGTCTACGAGCAGTACTTC
TRBV5-4,-,-,TRBJ2-5,CASSLGGGLETQYF,TGTGCCAGCAGCTTGGGGGGCGGATTAGAGACCCAGTACTTC
TRBV4-2,-,-,TRBJ1-3,CASSRTATDIPGDTIYF,TGTGCCAGCAGCCGTACGGCCACTGACATACCAGGGGACACCATATATTTT
TRBV27,-,TRBD1,TRBJ1-2,CASSAVEGAVYGYTF,TGTGCCAGCAGTGCGGTGGAGGGGGCCGTCTATGGCTACACCTTC
TRBV6-4,-,TRBD2,TRBJ2-2,CASRKGLEAGELFF,TGTGCCAGCAGGAAGGGACTAGAGGCCGGGGAGCTGTTTTTT
TRBV6-6,few,TRBD2,TRBJ2-7,CASSLSGTYEQYF,TGTGCCAGCAGCCTTAGCGGGACCTACGAGCAGTACTTC
TRBV9,-,TRBD2,TRBJ2-1,CASSMLAGGFHEQFF,TGTGCCAGCAGCATGCTAGCGGGAGGGTTCCATGAGCAGTTCTTC
TRBV10-3,-,-,TRBJ1-2,CAINGAGRYGYTF,TGTGCCATCAACGGCGCAGGGCGGTATGGCTACACCTTC
TRBV7-6,-,-,TRBJ1-2,CASSAEAGTYGYTF,TGTGCCAGCAGCGCAGAGGCCGGAACATATGGCTACACCTTC
TRBV19,once,TRBD1,TRBJ2-7,CASSIYRDRGLQYF,TGTGCCAGTAGTATCTACCGGGACAGGGGGCTGCAGTACTTC
TRBV7-2,once,TRBD1,TRBJ1-2,CASRLGQGVAPWGYTF,TGTGCCAGCCGGCTGGGGCAGGGGGTCGCCCCTTGGGGCTACACCTTC
TRBV29-1,-,-,TRBJ1-2,CSADTSNYGYTF,TGCAGCGCGGACACCTCTAACTATGGCTACACCTTC
TRBV15,few,TRBD2,TRBJ2-3,CATSREGGVAGYTQYF,TGTGCCACCAGCAGAGAGGGGGGGGTAGCGGGGTATACGCAGTATTTT
TRBV9,-,TRBD1,TRBJ2-7,CASSLGGLSTYEQYF,TGTGCCAGCAGCCTAGGGGGCTTGTCTACCTACGAGCAGTACTTC
TRBV10-1,few,-,TRBJ1-1,CASSDSSEANTEAFF,TGCGCCAGCAGTGATTCGTCGGAGGCGAACACTGAAGCTTTCTTT
TRBV5-1,-,TRBD2,TRBJ2-7,CASSLTSGRVEQYF,TGCGCCAGCAGCTTGACTAGCGGGAGGGTCGAGCAGTACTTC
TRBV27,-,-,TRBJ2-7,CASSFMPGVSGSYEQYF,TGTGCCAGCAGTTTTATGCCCGGGGTTAGTGGCTCCTACGAGCAGTACTTC
TRBV7-8,-,-,TRBJ2-1,CASSLGLGVWDNEQFF,TGTGCCAGCAGCTTAGGTTTAGGGGTTTGGGACAATGAGCAGTTCTTC
TRBV5-1,-,-,TRBJ2-3,CASSLATVVPDTQYF,TGCGCCAGCAGCTTGGCGACAGTTGTTCCAGATACGCAGTATTTT
TRBV5-6,-,TRBD2,TRBJ2-7,CASSPVAGDGEQYF,TGTGCCAGCAGCCCCGTAGCGGGAGATGGGGAGCAGTACTTC
TRBV15,-,-,TRBJ1-1,CATSRFDRNTEAFF,TGTGCCACCAGCAGGTTTGACAGGAACACTGAAGCTTTCTTT